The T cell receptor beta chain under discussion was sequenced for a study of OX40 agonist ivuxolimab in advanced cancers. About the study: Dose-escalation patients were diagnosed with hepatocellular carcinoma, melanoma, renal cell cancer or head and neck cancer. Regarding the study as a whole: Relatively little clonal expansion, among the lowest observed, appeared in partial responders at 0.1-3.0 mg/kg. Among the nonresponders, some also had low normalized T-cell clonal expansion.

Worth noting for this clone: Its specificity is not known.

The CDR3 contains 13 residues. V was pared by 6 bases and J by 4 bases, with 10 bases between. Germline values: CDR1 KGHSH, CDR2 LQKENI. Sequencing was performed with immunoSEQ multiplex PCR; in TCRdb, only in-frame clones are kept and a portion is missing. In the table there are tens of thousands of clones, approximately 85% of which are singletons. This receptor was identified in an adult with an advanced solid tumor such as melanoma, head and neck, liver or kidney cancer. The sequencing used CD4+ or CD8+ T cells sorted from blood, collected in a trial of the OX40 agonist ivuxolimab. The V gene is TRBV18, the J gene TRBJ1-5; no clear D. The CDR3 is CASSPGLNQPQHF. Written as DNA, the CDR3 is TGTGCCAGCTCCCCGGGTCTTAATCAGCCCCAGCATTTT.